Here is one T cell receptor (beta chain) with its context. The target of this receptor is not known. No much larger clone exists at a distance of one base, and base qualities are not known. The data derive from a study of regulatory T cells in long-lasting Graves disease (dated by TCRdb to the early 2020s). The study in broad terms: Newly diagnosed Graves' disease patients had taken antithyroid drugs for less than 3 months. Patients with persistent Graves' disease were compared with patients with newly diagnosed Graves' disease using TCR sequencing and RNA sequencing of peripheral blood. The study was registered as a clinical trial and conducted in China. A total of approximately 35 samples underwent TCR sequencing: about 13 from persistent and roughly 20 from newly diagnosed Graves' disease patients. What the work shows at the level of the full study, not this receptor alone: Because the primary lesion, thyroid tissue, could not be accessed, the study looked at peripheral blood alone. A larger number of public clonotypes was shared among persistent patients (around 2,700) than among newly diagnosed patients (about 990). Sequencing and analysis were restricted to the TCR beta chain. Compared with newly diagnosed patients, persistent Graves' disease patients had lower TCR Shannon entropy and fewer highly expanded clones, which suggests clonal expansion. The authors acknowledged the small sample size as a limitation that may reduce accuracy. Persistent disease showed preferential use of TRBV28, TRBJ1-2 and TRBJ2-5, whereas newly diagnosed disease favored TRBV20-1 and TRBJ2-1.

The time point label here, explained by the study, means: newly diagnosed GD, antithyroid drugs for less than 3 months. RNA was extracted from PBMCs in TRIzol for both TCR sequencing and RNA sequencing. The diagnosis of Graves' disease followed American Thyroid Association guidelines. Patients were recruited from an endocrinology department in Xi'an, China. Each patient gave approximately 8.8 milliliters of peripheral blood, collected in an EDTA anticoagulant tube. Ficoll Paque Plus density gradient separation was used to isolate PBMCs, and no further T cell sorting was performed. An Agilent 2100 Bioanalyzer and agarose gel were used to check RNA quality, and a NanoDrop 2000 was used to measure RNA concentration. Trimming takes 1 base from V and 15 bases from J, and the germline ends sit 13 bases apart. From a lookup of the germline V gene, CDR1 and CDR2 are SGHTA and FQGNSA. From the cysteine up to the phenylalanine, the CDR3 has a length of 12 residues. Only CDR3 DNA is held: 36 bases, read in frame from base 1.

Library prep was done by multiplex PCR. The sequencer listed for this sample is Illumina HiSeq 4000. iRepertoire HTBI primers and Arm-PCR amplification of CDR3 regions were used to construct TCR beta libraries. Before sequencing, the PCR products underwent gel purification. In the source study's methods: Gene usage analysis of CDR3 amino acid clonotypes relied on the 60 to 65 TRBV and 14 TRBJ segments identified across samples. Filtered high-quality paired reads were merged into contigs using COPE and FqMerger. BLAST was used to align contigs to the IMGT TRBV, TRBD and TRBJ reference genes, and CDR3 was defined following IMGT. Any clonotype with a frequency above 0.1% was classified as a highly expanded clone. Shannon entropy served as the measure of repertoire diversity, while the Gini coefficient captured V-J evenness. Clonotypes shared by more than one individual were considered public. TCRdb trimmed the raw reads at Q25, called clones with MiXCR and kept productive beta chains. Here each entry gathers all rows of one CDR3 protein and keeps the most common genes and DNA. Here the V and J calls rest on TCRdb's processing, not on the authors' analysis. The sample records 620,000 or so distinct CDR3 sequences, approximately 15% of which are singletons. Clones ranked in the top ten supply more than 15% of the sample.

These data were also filed under a second study, of T cells in Graves' hyperthyroidism and ophthalmopathy. According to the second study: Stable Graves' hyperthyroidism was defined as the absence of progression to ophthalmopathy over 18 months of follow-up. The hyperthyroidism patients were between 18 and 65 years old and newly diagnosed, with a disease duration of less than 2 months. Patients with uncontrolled infections, other autoimmune diseases, pregnancy or lactation were excluded. Diagnoses were based on clinical symptoms, serum thyroxine and TRAb, thyroid ultrasound and orbital computed tomography. The TCR CDR3 was subjected to a first round of RT-PCR using the HTBI primer set and the Qiagen OneStep RT-PCR kit. Most expanded thyroid clonotypes (frequency above 0.001) were also detected in blood, a finding suggesting that blood repertoires may reflect thyroid immune responses. A 13 V-J signature model separated ophthalmopathy from stable hyperthyroidism, with 87.88% sensitivity and approximately 81% specificity in cross-validation and 80%/75% in testing. During validation, the model predicted progression to ophthalmopathy a median of approximately 7 months ahead of onset, with approximately 71% sensitivity and less than 85% specificity. To identify TCR V-J signatures that set the groups apart, the researchers used a discovery cohort of 100 or so patients, made up of under 50 with Graves' ophthalmopathy and some 60 with stable Graves' hyperthyroidism. Prospective prediction of ophthalmopathy was tested in an independent validation cohort of 18 to 20 hyperthyroidism patients and some 17 patients who later progressed to ophthalmopathy. The 95 to 100 discovery patients were randomly divided into training and test sets at a 7:3 ratio. In addition, the study compared T-cell repertoires in thyroid tissue and in blood from about 6 Graves' hyperthyroidism patients. Following sampling, methimazole starting at 30 mg daily was given to hyperthyroidism patients, and high-dose intravenous methylprednisolone was given to ophthalmopathy patients. A second multiplex PCR round built the libraries, followed by size selection and purification. The libraries were sequenced on an Illumina HiSeq2000 using paired-end 100 bp reads. SOAPnuke was used to process the raw data, throwing out any read that contained adapters or uncalled bases, had a mean Phred below 15, or lacked an exact constant-primer or identifier match. COPE v1.2.5 was used to merge the high-quality paired reads, and each unique nucleotide sequence was defined as a clonotype. MiTCR v1.1 was used to align clonotypes to the IMGT TRBV, TRBD and TRBJ reference segments. Analysis was restricted to V-J combinations with a frequency above 0.0001, which covered 99.2% of repertoires. The TCS score was defined as the ratio of F50 (clonal expansion) to E x V (chaos), calculated using BLOSUM62-based TCRdist between CDR3 peptides within each V-J. Welch's t-statistics and random forest reduced approximately 520 V-J features to 10 to 15, which were used in a naive Bayes classifier (R e1071). Sample size was not statistically predetermined, and blinding of investigators to group allocation was not performed. The paper reports TCR Vbeta CDR3 sequencing of over 120 peripheral blood samples: 40 to 45 ophthalmopathy, about 75 hyperthyroidism and around 17 progressor patients.

Specimen: peripheral blood mononuclear cells (PBMCs), collected at new diagnosis, from a patient treated with antithyroid drugs. The clonotype was recovered from a woman aged 25 to 39 with Graves disease. Donor details come from another sample of the same person, matched by shared clones. The V gene is TRBV7-2 and the J gene is TRBJ2-1, with TRBD1 as a weak D call on 5 bases. The CDR3 region: CASSLEAGRLFF. The nucleotides read TGTGCCAGCAGCTTAGAAGCAGGGCGCCTGTTCTTC.